This T cell receptor (beta chain) came from a study of T-cell memory formation after mild COVID-19. In the study overall: Largely, the TCR clusters proved donor specific. Study-level results: CD4+ clones that contracted lay mainly in CM and EM; CD8+ ones lay in EMRA. Detection of some responders pre-infection suggested pre-existing cross-reactive memory T cells participated.

MiXCR was run by TCRdb on the 5' RACE reads, yielding one entry per CDR3 protein. The sample shows 89,000 or so distinct CDR3 sequences, over 10% of them seen only once. Per germline, CDR1 MNHEY and CDR2 SMNVEV (reference sequence). The CDR3 has 14 amino acids. Trimming removed 6 bases from V and 9 bases from J; junction bases left unmatched: 13. This clonotype was counted a few times. No antigen is known for it. The source is a man younger than 35 who had mild COVID-19 (a few samples of this study predate the infection). Cell type and time point are not known. Material for sequencing was PBMCs or a T cell subset sorted from them (not recorded which). The V and J genes are TRBV27 and TRBJ2-7; 8 nucleotides line up with TRBD1. The CDR3 protein is CASRGQGARIGQYF. DNA of the CDR3: TGTGCCAGCAGGGGCCAGGGGGCGCGAATTGGGCAGTACTTC.